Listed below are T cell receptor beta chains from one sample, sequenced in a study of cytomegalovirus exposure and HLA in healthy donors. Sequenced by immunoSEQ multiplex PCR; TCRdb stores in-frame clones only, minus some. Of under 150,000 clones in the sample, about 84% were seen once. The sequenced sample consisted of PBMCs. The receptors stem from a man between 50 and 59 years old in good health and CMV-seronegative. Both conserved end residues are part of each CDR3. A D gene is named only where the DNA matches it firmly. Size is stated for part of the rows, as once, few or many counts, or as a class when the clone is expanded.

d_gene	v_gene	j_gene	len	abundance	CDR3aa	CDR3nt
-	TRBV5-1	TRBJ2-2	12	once	CASSITKGELFF	TGCGCCAGCAGCATAACAAAAGGGGAGCTGTTTTTT
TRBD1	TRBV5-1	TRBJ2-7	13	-	CASSQDRAYEQYF	TGCGCCAGCAGCCAGGACAGGGCCTACGAGCAGTACTTC
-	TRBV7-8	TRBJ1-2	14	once	CASSLGGVYYGYTF	TGTGCCAGCAGCTTAGGAGGAGTTTACTATGGCTACACCTTC
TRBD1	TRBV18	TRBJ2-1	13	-	CASSQGQGQGQFF	TGTGCCAGCTCACAAGGACAGGGTCAGGGGCAGTTCTTC
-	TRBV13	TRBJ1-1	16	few	CASSSTRPGDGAEAFF	TGTGCCAGCAGCTCCACCCGACCGGGGGACGGCGCTGAAGCTTTCTTT
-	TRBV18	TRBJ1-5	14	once	CASSPGAGDQPQHF	TGTGCCAGCTCACCGGGCGCAGGCGATCAGCCCCAGCATTTT
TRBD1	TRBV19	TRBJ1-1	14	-	CASSMTGVLTEAFF	TGTGCCAGTAGTATGACAGGGGTGCTCACTGAAGCTTTCTTT
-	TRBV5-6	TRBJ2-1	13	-	CASYRSSYNEQFF	TGTGCCAGTTACAGGAGCTCCTACAATGAGCAGTTCTTC
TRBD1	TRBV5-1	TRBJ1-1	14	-	CASSLRGQDTEAFF	TGCGCCAGCAGCCTTAGGGGGCAGGACACTGAAGCTTTCTTT
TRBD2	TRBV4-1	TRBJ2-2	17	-	CASSQGPSGTNTGELFF	TGCGCCAGCAGCCAAGGTCCTAGCGGGACCAACACCGGGGAGCTGTTTTTT
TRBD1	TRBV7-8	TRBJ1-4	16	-	CASSLGGYWDRGKLFF	TGTGCCAGCAGCTTAGGGGGGTATTGGGACAGGGGGAAGCTGTTTTTT
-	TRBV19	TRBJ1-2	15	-	CASSTSWDSTRGYTF	TGTGCCAGTAGTACCTCCTGGGACTCTACCCGGGGCTACACCTTC
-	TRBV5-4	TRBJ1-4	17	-	CASSLGGGPATNEKLFF	TGTGCCAGCAGCTTGGGCGGGGGGCCCGCAACTAATGAAAAACTGTTTTTT
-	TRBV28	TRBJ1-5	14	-	CASSLSHGGQPQHF	TGTGCCAGCAGTTTATCTCACGGGGGTCAGCCCCAGCATTTT
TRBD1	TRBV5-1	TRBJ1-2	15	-	CASSLEWGQGAGYTF	TGCGCCAGCAGCTTGGAGTGGGGACAGGGGGCTGGCTACACCTTC
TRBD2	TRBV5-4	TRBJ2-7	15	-	CASSTGLAELYEQYF	TGTGCCAGCAGCACGGGACTAGCGGAACTCTACGAGCAGTACTTC
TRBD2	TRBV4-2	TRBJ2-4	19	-	CASSQDGTSGGPAKNIQYF	TGTGCCAGCAGCCAAGATGGGACTAGCGGGGGCCCGGCCAAAAACATTCAGTACTTC